This TCR beta chain was identified in a study of cytomegalovirus exposure and HLA in healthy donors. Whole-study results and caveats: Accurate HLA-A and HLA-B prediction from TCR beta sequences was reported for most subjects.

The PCR used 60 Vbeta and 13 Jbeta primers. Original methodology: Later analysis identified tens of millions of unique TCR beta chains, 9 million to 12 million shared. Generated by immunoSEQ multiplex PCR, the TCRdb table keeps only in-frame clones and is missing some. V and J calls and clone size follow that table, whereas D and trimming were derived from the DNA. The table includes about 110,000 clones, approximately 76% detected once. The CDR3 extends over 18 amino acids. CDR1 is SGHRS and CDR2 is YFSETQ in the germline V gene. V was pared by 0 bases and J by 4 bases, with 13 bases of the junction left unmatched. Of note for this clone: The antigen is unknown.

The sequencing input was PBMCs. This receptor was taken from a man younger than 30 in good health and CMV-seronegative. The V gene is TRBV5-1, the J gene TRBJ2-3, with TRBD2 matching 8 bases. The CDR3 spells CASSLAPRGGRVADTQYF. The CDR3 DNA follows: TGCGCCAGCAGCTTGGCCCCTCGGGGGGGCCGGGTAGCAGATACGCAGTATTTT.